This T cell receptor beta chain comes out of a study of regulatory T cells in long-lasting Graves disease. The germline V gene encodes CDR1 SEHNR and CDR2 FQNEAQ (reference sequence). The CDR3 spans 15 residues. Trimming shortened V by 1 base and J by 2 bases, and 12 bases separated the two germline ends. A few counts support this clonotype. Time point defined: persistent/refractory GD, antithyroid drugs over 5 years with positive TRAb. Making the TCR library involved RNA that had been extracted from PBMCs. Building of the TCR beta libraries involved iRepertoire HTBI primers and Arm-PCR of CDR3 regions. One entry per CDR3 protein, called by TCRdb with MiXCR from the multiplex PCR reads. The profile shows 500,000 to 800,000 distinct CDR3 sequences, around 30% of them singletons.

The chain links TRBV7-9 to TRBJ2-7, with a weak D call TRBD1 (5 bases). The starting material was peripheral blood mononuclear cells (PBMCs), obtained when the disease was refractory, from a patient treated with antithyroid drugs. The sequence came from a female donor with Graves disease. The DNA of the CDR3 is TGTGCCAGCAGCTTAGGCCAGGGCAAGACCTACGAGCAGTACTTC. Translating gives CASSLGQGKTYEQYF.